This T cell receptor beta chain was sequenced in a study of cytomegalovirus exposure and HLA in healthy donors. Broader study findings: Across donors, most TCRs were seen rarely, yet some public ones were widespread. The study assumed roughly uniform donor sequencing depth for presence/absence analyses. A later analysis by the authors found several of the most significant clusters apparently linked to common viral pathogens.

The PCR contained 60 Vbeta and 13 Jbeta primers. Sequencing used immunoSEQ multiplex PCR; TCRdb keeps in-frame clones, though not all of them. The sample lists around 130,000 clones, 75% to 85% seen once, with 1% in the top ten. The CDR3 is 14 residues long. Trimming pared 3 bases from V and 2 bases from J, leaving 10 bases between. From germline, CDR1 is WSHSY and CDR2 SAAADI. On this clone: The target antigen is unknown.

This TCR was sampled from a man aged 35-49 years in good health and CMV-seronegative. The V and J genes are TRBV10-2 and TRBJ1-1; D ambiguous. The sample consisted of PBMCs. The CDR3 DNA follows: TGCGCCAGCAGTGATAAGCGGGGTAACACTGAAGCTTTCTTT. Protein: CASSDKRGNTEAFF.